This entry features one T cell receptor beta chain sequence. Its antigen is as yet unknown. The record originates from a study of radiotherapy plus CTLA-4 blockade in lung cancer. Findings of the study overall: It was early blood T cell clone dynamics, with interferon-beta, that reportedly best predicted response. TCR clones of tumor origin grew in blood after radiotherapy plus ipilimumab.

Only in-frame clones appear in the TCRdb table, and some are missing; sequencing was by immunoSEQ multiplex PCR. The data hold approximately 69,000 clones, with roughly three quarters observed a single time. From germline, CDR1 is LNHDA and CDR2 SQIVND (reference sequence). V was clipped by 3 bases and J by 0 bases, with 9 bases between them. The CDR3 spans 15 residues. This receptor was obtained from a human donor with non-small cell lung cancer who had a complete response to radiotherapy plus ipilimumab. Sequences were derived from peripheral blood, sampled from a patient treated with radiotherapy plus ipilimumab. The chain has TRBV19 and TRBJ1-5; D is unclear. This chain's CDR3 is CASSMSDDSNQPQHF. The CDR3 region has the DNA TGTGCCAGTAGTATGTCTGACGATAGCAATCAGCCCCAGCATTTT.